These 14 T cell receptor beta chains came from one sample sequenced in a study of CD8 T cells in ankylosing spondylitis. TCRdb processed the 5' RACE reads anew with MiXCR; each CDR3 protein has one entry. The data show 35,000 to 40,000 distinct CDR3 sequences, 16% seen once. Material for sequencing was blood. Source of these receptors: a male donor with ankylosing spondylitis or in good health (not recorded which).

This clonotype was seen more than once but under ten times. The V call is TRBV9, the J call TRBJ2-1; 8 bases match TRBD1. J was trimmed by 1 base and V by 3 bases; bases with no gene match: 3. The CDR3 has 15 residues. Germline V gene lookup returns CDR1 SGDLS and CDR2 YYNGEE. The CDR3 loop is CASSADRASYNEQFF. CDR3 nucleotide sequence: TGTGCCAGCAGCGCGGACAGGGCATCCTACAATGAGCAGTTCTTC.

This clonotype has more than one count but fewer than ten. This rearrangement joins TRBV12-3 or TRBV12-4 to TRBJ2-7, with 7 bases that match TRBD2. After removal of 6 bases from V and 4 bases from J, the junction contained 9 bases not matched to a gene. This CDR3 contains 14 residues. The CDR3 loop reads CASSPTGGFYEQYF. CDR3 coding DNA: TGTGCCAGCAGCCCGACGGGAGGATTTTACGAGCAGTACTTC.

The rearrangement joins TRBV6-2 or TRBV6-3 to TRBJ2-2, with D unresolved. Trimming left V 0 bases short and J 1 base short, with 0 bases between. The CDR3 covers 13 residues. The V gene's germline CDR1 is MNHEY and CDR2 SVGEGT. In DNA form, the CDR3 reads TGTGCCAGCAGTTACTCGAACACCGGGGAGCTGTTTTTT. It translates to CASSYSNTGELFF.

V gene TRBV5-1 combines with J gene TRBJ2-1; D is unresolved. CDR1 is SGHRS and CDR2 is YFSETQ in the germline V gene. V lost 7 bases, J lost 6 bases, and 11 bases lay in between. The CDR3 spans 12 residues. The CDR3 spells CASFYQANEQFF. The DNA of the CDR3 is TGCGCCAGCTTCTATCAGGCCAATGAGCAGTTCTTC. The whole variable domain, remainder taken from reference TRBV5-1 and TRBJ2-1, is KAGVTQTPRYLIKTRGQQVTLSCSPISGHRSVSWYQQTPGQGLQFLFEYFSETQRNKGNFPGRFSGRQFSNSRSEMNVSTLELGDSALYLCASFYQANEQFFGPGTRLTVL.

The chain is built from TRBV27 and TRBJ1-4, with D possibly matching TRBD1 (5 bases). CDR3 length: 14 residues. V lost 6 bases and J lost 3, with 11 bases in between. Germline assignment: CDR1 MNHEY and CDR2 SMNVEV (reference sequence). In nucleotides, the CDR3 is TGTGCCAGCAGCCGACCGGGACCTAATGAAAAACTGTTTTTT. Translated, it gives CASSRPGPNEKLFF.

This clonotype has a handful of counts. The V gene is TRBV20-1, the J gene TRBJ2-7; 7 bases agree with TRBD2. The germline gives CDR1 DFQATT, CDR2 SNEGSKA (reference sequence). CDR3 length equals 15 residues. Germline trimming cut 2 bases from V and 2 bases from J; bases unmatched to any gene: 9. The CDR3 DNA is TGCAGTGCTAGACCCGGTCAGACTAGCCCCTACGAGCAGTACTTC. It codes for CSARPGQTSPYEQYF.

This clonotype showed up just a few times. The genes are TRBV4-2 and TRBJ2-5; TRBD1 might be the D (7 bases). Germline loops: CDR1 LGHNA, CDR2 YNFKEQ. The V and J ends lost 0 bases and 4 bases respectively, with 18 bases between them. The CDR3 spans 17 residues. The CDR3: CASSQDPSGGWGETQYF. The CDR3 DNA reads TGTGCCAGCAGCCAAGACCCATCAGGGGGGTGGGGAGAGACCCAGTACTTC.

The chain employs TRBV28 and TRBJ1-2, with unresolved D. V was trimmed by 5 bases and J by 0 bases, leaving 10 bases between them. The germline V gene encodes CDR1 MDHEN and CDR2 SYDVKM. This CDR3 has 14 residues. Here the CDR3 reads CASSRTATNYGYTF. DNA for the CDR3: TGTGCCAGCAGTCGGACGGCCACTAACTATGGCTACACCTTC.

This clonotype has only a few counts. The rearrangement joins TRBV6-2 or TRBV6-3 to TRBJ2-7; the D gene is possibly TRBD2 (6 bases). The germline CDR1 and CDR2 sequences are MNHEY and SVGEGT. Trimming took 6 bases from V and 2 from J, leaving 17 bases between them. CDR3 length: 15 residues. The CDR3 bases are TGTGCCAGCAGCGCCGCGGGACTCGGCACCTACGAGCAGTACGTC. It yields the protein CASSAAGLGTYEQYV.

The chain has TRBV12-3 or TRBV12-4 and TRBJ1-5; D call uncertain. CDR3 length equals 13 residues. V was pared by 1 base and J by 5 bases, with 6 bases between. DNA of the CDR3: TGTGCCAGCAGTTTAGGGCAGTATCAGCCCCAGCATTTT. Amino acid sequence: CASSLGQYQPQHF.

This chain connects TRBV6-6 to TRBJ2-1; D uncertain. Per the germline V gene, CDR1 is MNHNY and CDR2 is SVGAGI (reference sequence). The CDR3 contains 15 residues. Trimming pared 5 bases from V and 5 bases from J, leaving 16 bases between. As DNA, the CDR3 is TGTGCCAGCAGTGACACCTGGAACAGAGACAATGAGCAGTTCTTC. Translated: CASSDTWNRDNEQFF.

The chain is built from TRBV9 and TRBJ2-1, with TRBD1 matching over 11 bases. Germline values: CDR1 SGDLS, CDR2 YYNGEE. This CDR3 comprises 15 residues. The J segment lost 6 bases and the V segment lost 1 base, leaving 3 bases of the junction unmatched. This chain's CDR3 is CASSVSGTGGNEQFF. Here the CDR3 DNA reads TGTGCCAGCAGCGTATCCGGGACAGGGGGCAATGAGCAGTTCTTC.

This clonotype was counted between two and nine times. The chain recombines TRBV28 with TRBJ2-5; D tentatively reads TRBD1 or TRBD2 (5 bases each). Trimming took off 6 bases at V and 3 bases at J, with 14 bases between the two ends. The CDR3 totals 14 residues. Germline V gene data show CDR1 as MDHEN and CDR2 as SYDVKM. The CDR3: CASSSQGRKETQYF. The CDR3 coding sequence is TGTGCCAGCAGCTCGCAGGGACGGAAAGAGACCCAGTACTTC.

This clonotype was observed a few times. V usage is TRBV28 and J usage is TRBJ2-2, with 14 bases lining up with TRBD2. Germline CDR1 and CDR2: MDHEN and SYDVKM. J was trimmed by 6 bases and V by 5 bases; bases with no gene match: 5. The length of the CDR3 is 16 residues. The CDR3 region is CASSPGLAGEAGELFF. The CDR3 region has the DNA TGTGCCAGCAGTCCGGGACTAGCGGGAGAGGCCGGGGAGCTGTTTTTT.